These T cell receptor beta chains were read from a single sample in a study of shared clonotypes between healthy human individuals. Sequenced by immunoSEQ multiplex PCR; TCRdb stores in-frame clones only, minus some. The profile shows about 590,000 clones, around 95% of them singletons. The sequenced sample was naive CD8+ T cells sorted from blood. The receptors originated from a woman in her twenties or thirties in good health. Both conserved end residues are part of each CDR3. The order of the fields is V gene, clone size, CDR3 protein. Expanded clones get a size class; other rows say once, few or many, or leave the size out.

TRBV27 | - | CASSPGGDTQYF
TRBV19 | - | CASAWGAGNTIYF
TRBV19 | - | CASSDQGTNYGYTF
TRBV5-1 | - | CASSTGLQETQYF
TRBV28 | - | CASSSDSTYEQYF
TRBV27 | - | CASSRGPIPDYGYTF
TRBV27 | - | CASSGGREQYF
TRBV9 | - | CASSPTMAAVYEQYF
TRBV7-9 | - | CASSFGVWTEAFF
TRBV4-1 | - | CASSHWVTNEKLFF
TRBV4-1 | - | CASSQNLGGDTGELFF
TRBV5-4 | - | CASSRGRKDGEAFF
TRBV14 | - | CASSHNPWDRRYTDTQYF
TRBV4-1 | - | CASSQRAGEQFF
TRBV19 | - | CASSIGLNTGELFF
TRBV13 | - | CASSLGDQPQHF
TRBV27 | - | CASSGDRNTEAFF
TRBV2 | - | CASSEDRPDTQYF
TRBV6-5 | - | CASSGQGSVREQYF
TRBV11-2 | - | CASSFSGSGTDTQYF
TRBV7-9 | once | CASSKYGGPLETQYF
TRBV30 | few | CAWSLDGPGYTF
TRBV29-1 | - | CSVESLYSSDGLNYEQYF
TRBV6-1 | - | CASGDQGQYFYEQYF
TRBV11-1 | - | CASSSSPNTGELFF
TRBV15 | - | CATSFGQGANYGYTF
TRBV7-3 | - | CASSLTLGISDTQYF
TRBV10-3 | - | CAIRHSGTEYEQYF
TRBV27 | - | CASSYGQGYEQYF
TRBV13 | - | CASSSSLTTNTEAFF
TRBV7-3 | - | CASSLNSQETQYF
TRBV5-6 | - | CASSKHGTFVYNEQFF
TRBV11-2 | - | CASSTTSGRRSYEQYF